The following is a T cell receptor (beta chain) sequence with its context. This entry comes from a study of blood T cell repertoires in COVID-19. The assay was immunoSEQ multiplex PCR, and TCRdb's table has in-frame clones only and misses some. The sample has 190,000 or so clones, about 87% seen once. This CDR3 contains 13 residues. The V end was cut by 3 bases, the J end by 6 bases, with 12 bases between. CDR1 and CDR2 (germline): MDHEN, SYDVKM. This receptor was taken from a man aged 35 to 55 with active or convalescent COVID-19. J is TRBJ2-7 and V is TRBV28; D unclear. Sequenced material: peripheral blood. The CDR3 DNA is TGTGCCAGCAGTTTGCAGGATCCAGGCGAGCAGTACTTC. Its translation: CASSLQDPGEQYF.